These 10 T cell receptor beta chains share one sample of origin, sequenced in a study of regulatory T cells in long-lasting Graves disease. For TCR beta, libraries came from iRepertoire HTBI primers and Arm-PCR of CDR3 regions. From the multiplex PCR reads, TCRdb called clonotypes with MiXCR, one entry per CDR3 protein. The sample holds some 440,000 distinct CDR3 sequences, around 20% seen once. The time point was: persistent/refractory GD, antithyroid drugs over 5 years with positive TRAb. RNA from PBMCs was the source of the TCR library. The starting material was peripheral blood mononuclear cells (PBMCs), obtained when the disease was refractory, from a patient treated with antithyroid drugs. These receptors all stem from a female donor with Graves disease.

Many counts were recorded for this clonotype. V usage is TRBV27 and J usage is TRBJ2-7; D is perhaps TRBD1 (5 bases). The CDR3 is 15 residues long. In germline, CDR1 is MNHEY, CDR2 SMNVEV (reference sequence). The V end was cut by 1 base, the J end by 0 bases, with 10 bases between. In DNA form, the CDR3 reads TGTGCCAGCAGTTTATGGCAGGGATCCTCCTACGAGCAGTACTTC. Encoded protein: CASSLWQGSSYEQYF.

On this clonotype itself: Given a much more abundant clone one base away, this may be a read error. This sequence joins TRBV12-3 or TRBV12-4 and TRBJ1-2; the match to TRBD1 covers 11 bases. This CDR3 has 14 amino acids. In DNA, the CDR3 is TGTGCCACCAGTATCCGGGACAGGGGGAATGGCTACACCTTC. This encodes CATSIRDRGNGYTF.

This clonotype was counted only a few times. The V and J genes are TRBV28 and TRBJ2-7, with 8 bases identical to TRBD2. V shed 7 bases, J shed 2 bases, and the junction held 7 bases outside the gene matches. The CDR3 loop spans 14 amino acids. Germline assignment: CDR1 MDHEN and CDR2 SYDVKM. Written as DNA, the CDR3 is TGTGCCAGCACGAAGGGCGGGAGGACCTACGAGCAGTACTTC. This encodes CASTKGGRTYEQYF.

This clonotype appeared many times. The chain links TRBV7-8 to TRBJ2-7; 8 bases match TRBD1. V dropped 5 bases and J dropped 2; count of bases not matched to a gene: 5. Germline-derived CDR1 and CDR2 are SGHVS and FQNEAQ. This CDR3 has 14 amino acids. The CDR3 is CASSESTGAYEQYF. The CDR3 DNA sequence: TGTGCCAGCAGCGAATCGACAGGGGCCTACGAGCAGTACTTC. The whole variable domain, remainder taken from reference TRBV7-8 and TRBJ2-7, is GAGVSQSPRYKVAKRGQDVALRCDPISGHVSLFWYQQALGQGPEFLTYFQNEAQLDKSGLPSDRFFAERPEGSVSTLKIQRTQQEDSAVYLCASSESTGAYEQYFGPGTRLTVT.

The V call is TRBV5-1, the J call TRBJ2-4; TRBD1 is a possible D gene (6 bases). The V end was cut by 4 bases, the J end by 4 bases, with 18 bases between. There are 16 residues in the CDR3. CDR1 and CDR2 from the germline V gene are SGHRS and YFSETQ. The chain's CDR3 is CASSRQTGQTKNIQYF. CDR3 DNA sequence: TGCGCCAGCAGCCGCCAGACTGGACAGACTAAAAACATTCAGTACTTC. Full variable domain (outside the CDR3, taken from reference TRBV5-1 and TRBJ2-4): KAGVTQTPRYLIKTRGQQVTLSCSPISGHRSVSWYQQTPGQGLQFLFEYFSETQRNKGNFPGRFSGRQFSNSRSEMNVSTLELGDSALYLCASSRQTGQTKNIQYFGAGTRLSVL.

The J gene is TRBJ1-3, the V gene TRBV20-1; D may be TRBD1 (6 bases). CDR1 and CDR2 (germline): DFQATT, SNEGSKA (reference sequence). The CDR3 has 15 residues. Trimming removed 1 base at V and 6 bases at J, with 16 bases between. CDR3 coding DNA: TGCAGTGCTAGAGGACCGGGACATGCGTTAAACACCATATATTTT. This codes for CSARGPGHALNTIYF.

This clonotype was counted between two and nine times. The rearrangement uses TRBV19 and TRBJ2-4; D is unclear. CDR3 size: 11 residues. Looked up from germline, CDR1 is LNHDA and CDR2 is SQIVND (reference sequence). Deletions cut 5 bases from V and 10 bases from J, with 9 bases between. This CDR3 is CASSLGEIQYF. The DNA of the CDR3 is TGTGCCAGTAGTTTAGGTGAGATTCAGTACTTC.

The V gene is TRBV7-9, the J gene TRBJ2-5; D may be TRBD2 (6 bases). Germline CDR1 is SEHNR and CDR2 is FQNEAQ (reference sequence). V lost 0 bases, J lost 9 bases, and 14 bases lay in between. The CDR3 has 14 amino acids. The CDR3 DNA follows: TGTGCCAGCAGCTTAGCCGGAGGGCTTGAGGCCCAGTACTTC. This encodes CASSLAGGLEAQYF.

In its sample, this clonotype was seen many times. In DNA, the CDR3 is TGTGCCAGCAGCGGACAGGTTTATAATTCACCCCTCCACTTT. It encodes CASSGQVYNSPLHF. V gene TRBV7-2 combines with J gene TRBJ1-6; 7 bases map to TRBD1. The CDR3 contains 14 residues. Germline V gives CDR1 SGHTA, CDR2 FQGNSA. The V segment lost 5 bases and the J segment 4 bases; nucleotides outside the gene matches: 2. Using reference TRBV7-2 and TRBJ1-6 for the parts outside the CDR3, the full variable domain is GAGVSQSPSNKVTEKGKDVELRCDPISGHTALYWYRQSLGQGLEFLIYFQGNSAPDKSGLPSDRFSAERTGGSVSTLTIQRTQQEDSAVYLCASSGQVYNSPLHFGNGTRLTVT.

This clonotype was detected many times. This chain joins TRBV6-5 and TRBJ1-1; 7 bases agree with TRBD1. The CDR3 sequence is 16 residues long. V shed 4 bases, J shed 0 bases, and the junction held 8 bases outside the gene matches. From germline, CDR1 is MNHEY and CDR2 SVGAGI. The CDR3, as DNA: TGTGCCAGCAGTTTTGACGCAGGGGGTATGAACACTGAAGCTTTCTTT. Amino acid sequence: CASSFDAGGMNTEAFF.